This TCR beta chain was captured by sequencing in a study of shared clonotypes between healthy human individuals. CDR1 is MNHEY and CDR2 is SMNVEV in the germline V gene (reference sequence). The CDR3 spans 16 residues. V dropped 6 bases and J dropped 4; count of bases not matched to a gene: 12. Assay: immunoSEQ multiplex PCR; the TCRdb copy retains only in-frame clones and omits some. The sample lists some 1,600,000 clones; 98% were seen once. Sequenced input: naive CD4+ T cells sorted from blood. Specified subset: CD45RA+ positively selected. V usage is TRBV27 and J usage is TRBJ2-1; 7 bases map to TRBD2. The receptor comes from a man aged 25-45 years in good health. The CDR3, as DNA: TGTGCCAGCAGCCGTTTTGGGGAGGGCACTTACAATGAGCAGTTCTTC. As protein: CASSRFGEGTYNEQFF.